The 21 T cell receptor beta chains below come from one sample, sequenced in a study of T cells in Graves' hyperthyroidism and ophthalmopathy. The source material, RNA transcripts, was used to amplify TCR beta CDR3 regions. First-round RT-PCR targeting the TCR CDR3 was performed with the HTBI primer set. MiXCR, run by TCRdb on the multiplex PCR reads, gives a single entry per CDR3 protein. The data hold roughly 500,000 distinct CDR3 sequences, with more than 45% observed a single time. What was sequenced was peripheral blood or thyroid tissue (not recorded which). The source of these receptors is an adult woman with Graves' disease, either hyperthyroidism or ophthalmopathy (not recorded which).

This clonotype came up a few times. J is TRBJ1-1 and V is TRBV27; no clear D gene. Germline values: CDR1 MNHEY, CDR2 SMNVEV (reference sequence). V lost 3 bases to trimming and J lost 1 base, with 6 bases between them. The CDR3 consists of 13 residues. CDR3 bases: TGTGCCAGCAGTTTCAGGACGAACACTGAAGCTTTCTTT. Protein product: CASSFRTNTEAFF.

This clonotype was found once. This chain connects TRBV19 to TRBJ2-6, with 9 positions matching TRBD2. The V gene's germline CDR1 is LNHDA and CDR2 SQIVND (reference sequence). V dropped 2 bases and J dropped 4; count of bases not matched to a gene: 9. This CDR3 is built from 18 residues. CDR3 coding DNA: TGTGCCAGTAGTATACCAGCGGGAGGTGTTCCCGGGGCCAACGTCCTGACTTTC. It is translated as CASSIPAGGVPGANVLTF. Supplemented by reference TRBV19 and TRBJ2-6, the full variable domain reads DGGITQSPKYLFRKEGQNVTLSCEQNLNHDAMYWYRQDPGQGLRLIYYSQIVNDFQKGDIAEGYSVSREKKESFPLTVTSAQKNPTAFYLCASSIPAGGVPGANVLTFGAGSRLTVL.

Note on this clonotype: This could be a read error, since a much larger clone is one nucleotide away. This rearrangement joins TRBV4-1 to TRBJ2-5, with unresolved D. The V gene's germline CDR1 is MGHRA and CDR2 YSYEKL. The CDR3 totals 13 residues. The CDR3 loop is CASSQDIEEAQYF. CDR3 bases: TGCGCCAGCAGCCAAGATATTGAAGAGGCCCAGTACTTC.

This clonotype came up many times. The rearrangement joins TRBV12-3 or TRBV12-4 to TRBJ1-4; D is unclear. The CDR3 spans 13 residues. Trimming left V 7 bases short and J 4 bases short, with 10 bases between. The CDR3 DNA reads as TGTGCCAGCACCCCGGGGATTAATGAAAAACTGTTTTTT. Its translation is CASTPGINEKLFF.

The V call is TRBV9, the J call TRBJ1-1; TRBD1 is a possible D gene (6 bases). Germline CDR1 and CDR2: SGDLS and YYNGEE. This CDR3 has 14 residues. V gave up 4 bases and J gave up 7 bases, with 17 bases separating them. The CDR3 region is CASSSPETRGEAFF. The CDR3 nucleotides read TGTGCCAGCAGCTCCCCGGAGACCAGGGGTGAAGCTTTCTTT. Drawing the rest from reference TRBV9 and TRBJ1-1, the complete variable domain is DSGVTQTPKHLITATGQRVTLRCSPRSGDLSVYWYQQSLDQGLQFLIQYYNGEERAKGNILERFSAQQFPDLHSELNLSSLELGDSALYFCASSSPETRGEAFFGQGTRLTVV.

This clonotype was observed a single time. This sequence joins TRBV6-6 and TRBJ1-1; tentatively, D is TRBD1 (5 bases). From germline, CDR1 is MNHNY and CDR2 SVGAGI (reference sequence). The CDR3 has 14 residues. Between the trimmed V and J ends, which lost 2 bases and 5 bases, there was a span of 12 bases. The DNA for the CDR3 is TGTGCCAGCAGTTACCCGGGGGATGATACTGAAGCTTTCTTT. Translation gives CASSYPGDDTEAFF.

The DNA of the CDR3 is TGTGCCATCAGTCTCTACGGGGACCCAAGTGGCTACACCTTC. Its protein is CAISLYGDPSGYTF. V and J are TRBV10-3 and TRBJ1-2, with a possible D match to TRBD1 (5 bases). Germline-derived CDR1 and CDR2 are ENHRY and SYGVKD. The CDR3 contains 14 residues. Trimming pared 5 bases from V and 7 bases from J, leaving 17 bases between.

This clonotype was seen more than once but under ten times. A much larger clone is a single base away; this may be a read error. This sequence joins TRBV12-3 or TRBV12-4 and TRBJ1-4; a possible D gene is TRBD1 (5 bases). This CDR3 is built from 15 residues. V lost 6 bases to trimming and J lost 10 bases, with 21 bases between them. The CDR3 loop reads CASSSGGLRGGKLFF. The CDR3 DNA follows: TGTGCCAGCAGCTCCGGGGGGTTACGGGGTGGAAAACTGTTTTTT.

The table lists this clonotype with many counts. The chain carries TRBV12-3 or TRBV12-4 and TRBJ2-5; 10 bases align to TRBD1. The CDR3 consists of 19 residues. J was trimmed by 5 bases and V by 6 bases; bases with no gene match: 21. CDR3 sequence: CASSQGQGNPSRDGETQYF. CDR3 coding DNA: TGTGCCAGCAGCCAGGGACAGGGGAACCCTTCGAGGGACGGGGAGACCCAGTACTTC.

This clonotype was counted at least ten times. The CDR3 sequence: CASRDSGNTIYF. The CDR3 coding sequence is TGTGCCAGCCGCGACTCTGGAAACACCATATATTTT. This chain joins TRBV11-2 and TRBJ1-3; D is unclear. V lost 8 bases to trimming and J lost 0 bases, with 5 bases between them. The CDR3 covers 12 residues. The V gene's germline CDR1 is SGHAT and CDR2 FQNNGV.

The V call is TRBV29-1, the J call TRBJ2-7; 9 bases are shared with TRBD2. Unmatched junction bases numbered 7, after V lost 7 bases and J lost 3 bases. Germline V gene data show CDR1 as SQVTM and CDR2 as ANQGSEA. The CDR3 contains 13 residues. DNA of the CDR3: TGCAGCGCTGTAGCGGGAGATAACTACGAGCAGTACTTC. It yields the protein CSAVAGDNYEQYF.

This clonotype was observed a single time. The V and J genes are TRBV5-1 and TRBJ1-2; 8 bases line up with TRBD1. Germline V gives CDR1 SGHRS, CDR2 YFSETQ. The CDR3 is 14 residues long. The J segment lost 7 bases and the V segment lost 0 bases, leaving 5 bases of the junction unmatched. The CDR3 DNA sequence: TGCGCCAGCAGCTTGGGACAGGGGTTGAGTGGCTACACCTTC. It translates to CASSLGQGLSGYTF. Drawing the rest from reference TRBV5-1 and TRBJ1-2, the complete variable domain is KAGVTQTPRYLIKTRGQQVTLSCSPISGHRSVSWYQQTPGQGLQFLFEYFSETQRNKGNFPGRFSGRQFSNSRSEMNVSTLELGDSALYLCASSLGQGLSGYTFGSGTRLTVV.

The chain has TRBV20-1 and TRBJ1-4; D remains ambiguous. Germline V gene data show CDR1 as DFQATT and CDR2 as SNEGSKA (reference sequence). Trimming stripped 0 bases from V and 6 bases from J, with 8 bases between. This CDR3 spans 13 amino acids. CDR3 sequence (DNA): TGCAGTGCTAGAGATGAGGGATATGAAAAACTGTTTTTT. Its translation is CSARDEGYEKLFF.

This clonotype was detected only a few times. V and J are TRBV6-1 and TRBJ1-1; D is possibly TRBD1 (5 bases). Deletions cut 7 bases from V and 0 bases from J, with 9 bases between. Germline assignment: CDR1 MNHNS and CDR2 SASEGT. The length of the CDR3 is 13 residues. The CDR3 sequence is CASIRGMNTEAFF. CDR3 nucleotide sequence: TGTGCCAGCATAAGGGGCATGAACACTGAAGCTTTCTTT.

About this clonotype itself: Given the absence of the conserved phenylalanine or tryptophan at the CDR3 end, a read error is likely. Because the CDR3's place on the DNA is in doubt, the DNA is left out and the CDR3 is given as listed by TCRdb. The rearrangement uses TRBV2 and TRBJ2-2; TRBD2, the D gene given by the table, was not confirmed from the DNA. 9 amino acids form the CDR3, both terminal residues included. Germline V gives CDR1 SNHLY, CDR2 FYNNEI. The chain's CDR3 is CASSVRGLA.

The V and J genes are TRBV13 and TRBJ2-7; the match to TRBD1 covers 7 bases. CDR3 length: 14 amino acids. CDR1 and CDR2 from the germline V gene are PRHDT and FYEKMQ (reference sequence). V lost 6 bases, J lost 1 base, and 6 bases stayed unmatched. The CDR3 sequence: CASSDQGVSYEQYF. The CDR3 bases are TGTGCCAGCAGTGATCAGGGGGTGTCCTACGAGCAGTACTTC. Filled out from reference TRBV13 and TRBJ2-7, the complete variable domain reads AAGVIQSPRHLIKEKRETATLKCYPIPRHDTVYWYQQGPGQDPQFLISFYEKMQSDKGSIPDRFSAQQFSDYHSELNMSSLELGDSALYFCASSDQGVSYEQYFGPGTRLTVT.

V and J are TRBV5-1 and TRBJ2-7; 11 bases agree with TRBD1. V gave up 4 bases and J gave up 2 bases; unmatched junction bases: 8. CDR3 size: 16 residues. Germline V gives CDR1 SGHRS, CDR2 YFSETQ. In DNA form, the CDR3 reads TGCGCCAGCAGCCCATGGGGACAGGGGGGGCCCTACGAGCAGTACTTC. Translated: CASSPWGQGGPYEQYF.

A remark on this clonotype: An end of the junction differs from the germline gene, which may be a read error. This sequence joins TRBV10-2 and TRBJ1-3; TRBD1 agrees at 10 bases. The CDR3 runs to 15 residues. Germline V lookup: CDR1 WSHSY, CDR2 SAAADI. CDR3 sequence: CASSLGTGAGNTIYF. The DNA for the CDR3 is TGTGCCAGCAGCCTCGGGACAGGGGCTGGAAACACCATATATTTT.

The chain links TRBV14 to TRBJ2-2; the D gene is possibly TRBD2 (6 bases). V was trimmed by 1 base and J by 6 bases, leaving 12 bases between them. This CDR3 has 15 amino acids. Per the germline V gene, CDR1 is SGHDN and CDR2 is FVKESK. The CDR3 sequence: CASSQAAGRAGELFF. CDR3 in DNA: TGTGCCAGCAGCCAAGCTGCGGGACGGGCCGGGGAGCTGTTTTTT.

This clonotype came up many times. Sequence at one end of the junction differs from germline and may be a read error. V and J are TRBV2 and TRBJ1-5; unclear D gene. Germline CDR1 SNHLY, CDR2 FYNNEI. The CDR3 runs 14 residues. CDR3 sequence: CTSRAPYSNQPQHF. The CDR3 DNA reads TGTACCAGCAGAGCCCCCTATAGCAATCAGCCCCAGCATTTT.

In this sample, this clonotype turned up many times. The rearrangement joins TRBV5-1 to TRBJ2-7; 9 bases agree with TRBD1. Germline values: CDR1 SGHRS, CDR2 YFSETQ. This CDR3 has 16 amino acids. Trimming took 4 bases from V and 2 from J; bases not matched to a gene: 10. The CDR3 DNA reads TGCGCCAGCAGCAAGGACACGACAGGGGGAACCTACGAGCAGTACTTC. Its translation: CASSKDTTGGTYEQYF.